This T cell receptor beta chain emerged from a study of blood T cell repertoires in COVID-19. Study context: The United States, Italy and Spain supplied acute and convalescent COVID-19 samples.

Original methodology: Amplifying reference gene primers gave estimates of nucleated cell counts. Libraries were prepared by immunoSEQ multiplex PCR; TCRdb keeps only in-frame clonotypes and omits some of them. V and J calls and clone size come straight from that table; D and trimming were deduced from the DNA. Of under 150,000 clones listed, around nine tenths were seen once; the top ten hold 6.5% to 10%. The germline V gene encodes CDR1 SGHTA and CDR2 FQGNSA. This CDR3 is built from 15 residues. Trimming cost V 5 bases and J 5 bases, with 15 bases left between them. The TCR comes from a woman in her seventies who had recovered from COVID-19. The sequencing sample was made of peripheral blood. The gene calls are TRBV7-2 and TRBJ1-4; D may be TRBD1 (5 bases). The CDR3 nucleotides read TGTGCCAGCAGCAGAAGACAGTTGCCGAATGAAAAACTGTTTTTT. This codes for CASSRRQLPNEKLFF.